This T cell receptor (beta chain) was sequenced for a study of breast tumors, draining lymph nodes, adjacent tissues. The lymph nodes were axillary draining lymph nodes from breast cancer patients. MiXCR, run by TCRdb on the multiplex PCR reads, gives a single entry per CDR3 protein. Among around 290,000 distinct CDR3 sequences listed, around 30% were seen once. The table lists this clonotype with a few counts. The sequence was obtained from a female donor with breast cancer. Some clones in this sample may be carry-over from other donors' samples. The specimen sequenced was axillary lymph node tissue.

The CDR3 protein is CASTLETRGTQYF. The CDR3 nucleotides read TGTGCCAGCACTCTCGAAACGCGGGGTACGCAGTATTTT. The chain combines TRBV28 with TRBJ2-3, with a tentative D call TRBD2 (6 bases). V was shortened by 7 bases and J by 8 bases, with 16 bases between the two germline ends. This CDR3 region has 13 residues. Germline lookup yields CDR1 MDHEN and CDR2 SYDVKM.